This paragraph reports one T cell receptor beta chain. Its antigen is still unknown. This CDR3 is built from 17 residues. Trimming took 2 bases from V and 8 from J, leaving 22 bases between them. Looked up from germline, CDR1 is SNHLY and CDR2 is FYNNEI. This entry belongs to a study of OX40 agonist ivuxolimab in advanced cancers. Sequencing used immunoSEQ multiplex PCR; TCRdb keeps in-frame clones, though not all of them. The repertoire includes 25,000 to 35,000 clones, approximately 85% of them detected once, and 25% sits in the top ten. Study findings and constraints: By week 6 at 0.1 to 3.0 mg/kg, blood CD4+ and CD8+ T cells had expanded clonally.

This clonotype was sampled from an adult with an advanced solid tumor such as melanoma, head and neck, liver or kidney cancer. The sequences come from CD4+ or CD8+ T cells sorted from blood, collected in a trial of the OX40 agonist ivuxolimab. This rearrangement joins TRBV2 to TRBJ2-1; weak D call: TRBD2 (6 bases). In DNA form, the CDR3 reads TGTGCCAGCAGTGAATCTCTAGCGTTGTTTAGTTTGGATGAGCAGTTCTTC. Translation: CASSESLALFSLDEQFF.